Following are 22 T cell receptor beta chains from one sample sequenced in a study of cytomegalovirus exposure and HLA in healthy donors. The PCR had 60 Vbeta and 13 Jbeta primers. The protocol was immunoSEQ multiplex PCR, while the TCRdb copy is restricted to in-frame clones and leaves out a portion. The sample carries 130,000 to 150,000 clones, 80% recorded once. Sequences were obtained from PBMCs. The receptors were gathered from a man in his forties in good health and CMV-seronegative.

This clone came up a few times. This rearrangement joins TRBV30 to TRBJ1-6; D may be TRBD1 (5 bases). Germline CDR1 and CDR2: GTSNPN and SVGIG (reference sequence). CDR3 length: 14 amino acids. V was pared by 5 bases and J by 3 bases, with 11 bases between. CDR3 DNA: TGTGCCTGGCAAATTGACAGCTATAATTCACCCCTCCACTTT. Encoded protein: CAWQIDSYNSPLHF. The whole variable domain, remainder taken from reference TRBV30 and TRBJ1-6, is SQTIHQWPATLVQPVGSPLSLECTVEGTSNPNLYWYRQAAGRGLQLLFYSVGIGQISSEVPQNLSASRPQDRQFILSSKKLLLSDSGFYLCAWQIDSYNSPLHFGNGTRLTVT.

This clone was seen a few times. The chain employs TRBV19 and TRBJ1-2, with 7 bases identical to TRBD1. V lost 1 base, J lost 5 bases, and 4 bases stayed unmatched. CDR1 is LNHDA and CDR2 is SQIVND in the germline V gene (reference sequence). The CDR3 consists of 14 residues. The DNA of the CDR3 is TGTGCCAGTAGTATAGGCCGGACAGGTTATGGCTACACCTTC. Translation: CASSIGRTGYGYTF.

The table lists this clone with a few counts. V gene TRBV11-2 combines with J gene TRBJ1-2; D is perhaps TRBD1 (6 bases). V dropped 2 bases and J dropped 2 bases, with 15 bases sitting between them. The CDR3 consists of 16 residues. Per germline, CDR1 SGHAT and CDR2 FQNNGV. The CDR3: CASSLWSRTANYGYTF. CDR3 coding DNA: TGTGCCAGCAGCTTATGGTCGCGGACAGCAAACTATGGCTACACCTTC. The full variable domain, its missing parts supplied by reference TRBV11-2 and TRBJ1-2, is EAGVAQSPRYKIIEKRQSVAFWCNPISGHATLYWYQQILGQGPKLLIQFQNNGVVDDSQLPKDRFSAERLKGVDSTLKIQPAKLEDSAVYLCASSLWSRTANYGYTFGSGTRLTVV.

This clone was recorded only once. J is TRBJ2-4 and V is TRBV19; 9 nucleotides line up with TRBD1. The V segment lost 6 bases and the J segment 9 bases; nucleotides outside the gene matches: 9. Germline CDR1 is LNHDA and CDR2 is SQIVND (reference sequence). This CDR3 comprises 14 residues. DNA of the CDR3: TGTGCCAGTAGCCCTAACAGGGGGCAGGGCATTCAGTACTTC. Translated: CASSPNRGQGIQYF.

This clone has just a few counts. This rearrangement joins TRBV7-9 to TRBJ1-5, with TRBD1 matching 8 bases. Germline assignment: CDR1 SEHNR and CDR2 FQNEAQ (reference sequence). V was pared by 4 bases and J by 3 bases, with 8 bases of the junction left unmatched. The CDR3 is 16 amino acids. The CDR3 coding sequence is TGTGCCAGCAGCTCTAGAGGACAGGGCGACAATCAGCCCCAGCATTTT. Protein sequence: CASSSRGQGDNQPQHF. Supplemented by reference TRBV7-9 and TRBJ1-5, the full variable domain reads DTGVSQNPRHKITKRGQNVTFRCDPISEHNRLYWYRQTLGQGPEFLTYFQNEAQLEKSRLLSDRFSAERPKGSFSTLEIQRTEQGDSAMYLCASSSRGQGDNQPQHFGDGTRLSIL.

CDR3 sequence (DNA): TGTGCCAGCTCACGGTGGCCCGGGACTAGCGGGGGACCTCCAGATACGCAGTATTTT. This gives the protein CASSRWPGTSGGPPDTQYF. The chain combines TRBV18 with TRBJ2-3; 14 bases align to TRBD2. Germline V gives CDR1 KGHSH, CDR2 LQKENI. There are 19 residues in the CDR3. J lost 4 bases, V lost 4 bases, and 13 bases had no gene match.

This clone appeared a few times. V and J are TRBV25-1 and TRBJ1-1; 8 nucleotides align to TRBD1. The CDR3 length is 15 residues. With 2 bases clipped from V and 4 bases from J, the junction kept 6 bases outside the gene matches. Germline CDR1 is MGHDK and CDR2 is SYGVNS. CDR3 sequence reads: CASSEQGASVTEAFF. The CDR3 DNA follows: TGTGCCAGCAGTGAACAGGGGGCTAGTGTCACTGAAGCTTTCTTT.

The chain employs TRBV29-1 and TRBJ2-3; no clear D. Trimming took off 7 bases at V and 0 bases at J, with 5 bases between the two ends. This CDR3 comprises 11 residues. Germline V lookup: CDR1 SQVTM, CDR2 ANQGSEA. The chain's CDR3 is CSGTSTDTQYF. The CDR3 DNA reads TGCAGCGGAACTAGCACAGATACGCAGTATTTT.

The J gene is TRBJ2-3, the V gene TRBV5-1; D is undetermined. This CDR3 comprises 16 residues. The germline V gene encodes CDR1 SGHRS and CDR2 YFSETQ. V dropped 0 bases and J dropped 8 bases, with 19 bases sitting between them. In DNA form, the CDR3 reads TGCGCCAGCAGCTTGGCCGTTATTCAGGCAGCAGGTACGCAGTATTTT. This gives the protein CASSLAVIQAAGTQYF.

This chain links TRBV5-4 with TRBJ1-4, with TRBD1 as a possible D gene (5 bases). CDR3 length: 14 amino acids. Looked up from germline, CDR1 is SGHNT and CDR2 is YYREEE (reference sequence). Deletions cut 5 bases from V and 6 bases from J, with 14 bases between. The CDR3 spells CASRPGGVDEKLFF. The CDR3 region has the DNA TGTGCCAGCAGACCTGGAGGGGTTGATGAAAAACTGTTTTTT.

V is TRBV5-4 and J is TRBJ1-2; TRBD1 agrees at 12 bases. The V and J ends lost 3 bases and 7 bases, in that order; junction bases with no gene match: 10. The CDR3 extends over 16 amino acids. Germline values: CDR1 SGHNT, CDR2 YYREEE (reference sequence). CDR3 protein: CASSYPGTGGAGGYTF. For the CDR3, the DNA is TGTGCCAGCAGCTACCCCGGGACAGGGGGCGCAGGTGGCTACACCTTC. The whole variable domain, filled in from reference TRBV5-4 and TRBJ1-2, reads ETGVTQSPTHLIKTRGQQVTLRCSSQSGHNTVSWYQQALGQGPQFIFQYYREEENGRGNFPPRFSGLQFPNYSSELNVNALELDDSALYLCASSYPGTGGAGGYTFGSGTRLTVV.

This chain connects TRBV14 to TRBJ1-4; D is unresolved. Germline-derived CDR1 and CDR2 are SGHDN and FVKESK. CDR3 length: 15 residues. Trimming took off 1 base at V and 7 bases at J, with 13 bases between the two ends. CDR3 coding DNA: TGTGCCAGCAGCCAAGGGACCCGCGAGGGTGAAAAACTGTTTTTT. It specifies CASSQGTREGEKLFF.

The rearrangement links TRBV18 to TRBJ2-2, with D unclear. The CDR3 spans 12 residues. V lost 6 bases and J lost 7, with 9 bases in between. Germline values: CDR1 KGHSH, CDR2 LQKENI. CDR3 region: CASSAGSGELFF. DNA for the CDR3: TGTGCCAGCTCGGCAGGAAGCGGGGAGCTGTTTTTT.

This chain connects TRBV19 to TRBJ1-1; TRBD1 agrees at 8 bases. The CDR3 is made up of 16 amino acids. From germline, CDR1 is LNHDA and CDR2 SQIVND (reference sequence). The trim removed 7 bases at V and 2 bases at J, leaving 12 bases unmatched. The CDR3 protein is CASTPTGQGRNTEAFF. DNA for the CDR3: TGTGCCAGTACCCCGACAGGACAGGGAAGAAACACTGAAGCTTTCTTT. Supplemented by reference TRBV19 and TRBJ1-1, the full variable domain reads DGGITQSPKYLFRKEGQNVTLSCEQNLNHDAMYWYRQDPGQGLRLIYYSQIVNDFQKGDIAEGYSVSREKKESFPLTVTSAQKNPTAFYLCASTPTGQGRNTEAFFGQGTRLTVV.

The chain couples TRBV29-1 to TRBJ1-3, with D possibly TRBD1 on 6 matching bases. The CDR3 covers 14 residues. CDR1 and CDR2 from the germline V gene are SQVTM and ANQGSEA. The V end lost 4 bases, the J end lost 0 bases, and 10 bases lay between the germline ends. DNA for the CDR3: TGCAGCGTTGGGTGGACAGCCTCTGGAAACACCATATATTTT. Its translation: CSVGWTASGNTIYF.

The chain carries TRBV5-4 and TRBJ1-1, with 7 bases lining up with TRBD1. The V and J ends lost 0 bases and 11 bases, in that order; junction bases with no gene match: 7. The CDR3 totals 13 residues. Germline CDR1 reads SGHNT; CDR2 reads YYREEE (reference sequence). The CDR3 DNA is TGTGCCAGCAGCTTGGACCGACAGGGAATGGCTTTCTTT. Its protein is CASSLDRQGMAFF.

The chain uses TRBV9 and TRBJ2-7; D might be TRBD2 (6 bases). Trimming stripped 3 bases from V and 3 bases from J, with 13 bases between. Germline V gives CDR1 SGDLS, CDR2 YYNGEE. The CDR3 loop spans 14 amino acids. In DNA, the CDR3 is TGTGCCAGCAGCGCGGGAGTATTAGACTACGAGCAGTACTTC. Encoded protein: CASSAGVLDYEQYF.

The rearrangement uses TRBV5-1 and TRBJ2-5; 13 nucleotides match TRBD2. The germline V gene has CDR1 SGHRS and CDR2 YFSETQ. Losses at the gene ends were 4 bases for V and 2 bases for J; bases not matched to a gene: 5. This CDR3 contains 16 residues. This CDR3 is CASSITSGGAQETQYF. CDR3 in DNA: TGCGCCAGCAGCATAACTAGCGGGGGGGCTCAAGAGACCCAGTACTTC. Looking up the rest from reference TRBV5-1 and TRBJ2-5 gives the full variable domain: KAGVTQTPRYLIKTRGQQVTLSCSPISGHRSVSWYQQTPGQGLQFLFEYFSETQRNKGNFPGRFSGRQFSNSRSEMNVSTLELGDSALYLCASSITSGGAQETQYFGPGTRLLVL.

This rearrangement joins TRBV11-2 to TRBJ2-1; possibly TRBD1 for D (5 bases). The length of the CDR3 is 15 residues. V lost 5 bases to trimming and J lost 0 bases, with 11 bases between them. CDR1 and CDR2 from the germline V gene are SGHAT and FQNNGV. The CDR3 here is CASSIDRLSYNEQFF. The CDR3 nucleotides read TGTGCCAGCAGCATCGACAGACTCTCCTACAATGAGCAGTTCTTC.

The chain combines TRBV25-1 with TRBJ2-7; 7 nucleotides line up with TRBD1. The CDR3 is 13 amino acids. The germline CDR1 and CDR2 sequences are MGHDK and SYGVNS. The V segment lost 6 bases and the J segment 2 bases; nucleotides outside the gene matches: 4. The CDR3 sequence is CASRPGTAYEQYF. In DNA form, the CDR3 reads TGTGCCAGCAGGCCTGGGACAGCCTACGAGCAGTACTTC.

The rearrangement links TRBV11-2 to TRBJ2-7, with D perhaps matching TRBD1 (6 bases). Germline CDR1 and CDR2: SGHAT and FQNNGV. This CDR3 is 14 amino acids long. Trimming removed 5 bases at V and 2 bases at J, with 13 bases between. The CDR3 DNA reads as TGTGCCAGCAGCCCGGACAGAGAAGCCTACGAGCAGTACTTC. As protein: CASSPDREAYEQYF.

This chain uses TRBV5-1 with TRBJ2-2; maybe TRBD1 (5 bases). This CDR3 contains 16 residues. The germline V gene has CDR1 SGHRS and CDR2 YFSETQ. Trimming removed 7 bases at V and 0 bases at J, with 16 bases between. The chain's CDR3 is CASGAGSTSNTGELFF. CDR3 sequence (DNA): TGCGCCAGCGGGGCAGGTTCCACATCGAACACCGGGGAGCTGTTTTTT.